This T cell receptor beta chain emerged from a study of cytomegalovirus exposure and HLA in healthy donors. CDR1 SGHNT and CDR2 YENEEA come from the germline V gene. V lost 2 bases, J lost 6 bases, and 10 bases stayed unmatched. The CDR3 loop spans 17 amino acids. The protocol was immunoSEQ multiplex PCR, while the TCRdb copy is restricted to in-frame clones and leaves out a portion. The table lists about 160,000 clones, around nine tenths of them singletons, with 3.5% to 4.5% in the top ten. The TCR originated in a man younger than 35 in good health and CMV-seropositive. The sample taken for sequencing was PBMCs. J is TRBJ2-1 and V is TRBV11-3, with TRBD2 matching over 10 bases. The CDR3 is CASSLNIASGRTNEQFF. For the CDR3, the DNA is TGTGCCAGCAGCTTAAATATCGCTAGCGGGAGAACCAATGAGCAGTTCTTC.